Listed below are T cell receptor beta chains from one sample, sequenced in a study of cytomegalovirus exposure and HLA in healthy donors. Repertoires were generated with immunoSEQ multiplex PCR, while TCRdb's copy carries only in-frame clones and drops some. The sample includes roughly 160,000 clones, 60% to 80% seen only once; the top ten take more than 9.5%. The sequencing sample was made of PBMCs. The source is a man aged 18 to 35 in good health and CMV-seropositive. The CDR3 runs from the conserved cysteine through the conserved F or W. Fields, in order: V gene, D gene, clone size, J gene, CDR3 protein, CDR3 DNA. D genes are given only for firm matches. Only part of the rows carry a size: once, few, many, or a class if the clone is expanded.

>TRBV9|TRBD2|NA|TRBJ2-5
CASSVSGRVQETQYF
TGTGCCAGCAGCGTTAGCGGGAGGGTTCAGGAGACCCAGTACTTC
>TRBV6-6|TRBD1|NA|TRBJ2-7
CASSYSDRGSYEQYF
TGTGCCAGCAGTTACTCGGACAGGGGCTCCTACGAGCAGTACTTC
>TRBV2|NA|NA|TRBJ1-3
CASGPIRSSGNTIYF
TGTGCCAGCGGCCCAATACGGAGCTCTGGAAACACCATATATTTT
>TRBV5-1|TRBD1|NA|TRBJ1-5
CASSLGTGARQPQHF
TGCGCCAGCAGCTTGGGGACAGGGGCGAGGCAGCCCCAGCATTTT
>TRBV27|NA|NA|TRBJ2-2
CASSPSPRVNGELFF
TGTGCCAGCAGTCCCTCGCCCAGGGTCAACGGGGAGCTGTTTTTT
>TRBV5-6|TRBD1|few|TRBJ2-5
CASSFPIRTGAQETQYF
TGTGCCAGCAGCTTCCCCATCCGGACAGGAGCCCAAGAGACCCAGTACTTC
>TRBV29-1|NA|NA|TRBJ2-3
CSVERSGNVGADTQYF
TGCAGCGTCGAGCGCTCCGGGAATGTAGGTGCAGATACGCAGTATTTT
>TRBV5-3|NA|NA|TRBJ1-5
CARKHRDQPQHF
TGTGCCAGAAAACACCGGGATCAGCCCCAGCATTTT
>TRBV25-1|TRBD1|once|TRBJ2-7
CASSEWDSYEQYF
TGTGCCAGCAGTGAATGGGACAGCTACGAGCAGTACTTC
>TRBV27|TRBD1|NA|TRBJ1-1
CASRRGQGALGNTEAFF
TGTGCCAGCAGACGCGGACAGGGGGCGTTGGGGAACACTGAAGCTTTCTTT
>TRBV7-9|TRBD1|NA|TRBJ2-3
CASSPPGGRGTDTQYF
TGTGCCAGCAGCCCCCCAGGGGGTCGGGGCACAGATACGCAGTATTTT
>TRBV30|TRBD1|NA|TRBJ1-6
CAWKGDRNSPLHF
TGTGCCTGGAAAGGGGACAGAAATTCACCCCTCCACTTT
>TRBV4-2|NA|NA|TRBJ2-5
CASSQGPRETQYF
TGTGCCAGCAGCCAAGGACCGAGGGAGACCCAGTACTTC
>TRBV6-6|TRBD2|NA|TRBJ2-1
CASTGTSGSQDNEQFF
TGTGCCAGCACAGGGACTAGCGGGAGTCAAGACAATGAGCAGTTCTTC
>TRBV15|NA|NA|TRBJ1-5
CATSEGRGNQPQHF
TGTGCCACCAGCGAGGGGCGGGGAAATCAGCCCCAGCATTTT
>TRBV6-5|NA|NA|TRBJ2-1
CATGSLGAVRNEQFF
TGTGCCACCGGATCCTTGGGGGCGGTTCGCAATGAGCAGTTCTTC
>TRBV5-1|NA|once|TRBJ1-1
CASSLVAENTEAFF
TGCGCCAGCAGCTTGGTCGCGGAGAACACTGAAGCTTTCTTT
>TRBV25-1|TRBD1|NA|TRBJ2-5
CASSEPGTVQETQYF
TGTGCCAGCAGTGAACCGGGGACAGTCCAAGAGACCCAGTACTTC
>TRBV30|TRBD2|NA|TRBJ2-1
CAWSVRTSGRSSYNEQFF
TGTGCCTGGAGTGTACGCACTAGCGGGAGGAGCTCCTACAATGAGCAGTTCTTC
>TRBV6-5|TRBD2|NA|TRBJ2-2
CASTYRGSGTGELFF
TGTGCCAGCACCTATCGCGGGAGTGGAACCGGGGAGCTGTTTTTT
>TRBV2|NA|NA|TRBJ1-4
CASSERQGGREKLFF
TGTGCCAGCAGTGAACGGCAGGGAGGTAGGGAAAAACTGTTTTTT
>TRBV9|TRBD1|NA|TRBJ1-5
CASSAGTGGFQPQHF
TGTGCCAGCAGTGCCGGGACAGGGGGTTTTCAGCCCCAGCATTTT
>TRBV30|NA|NA|TRBJ2-5
CAWEPPYGLETQYF
TGTGCCTGGGAACCACCATACGGTCTAGAGACCCAGTACTTC
>TRBV5-4|NA|NA|TRBJ2-6
CASSLSVSGANGLTF
TGTGCCAGCAGCTTGTCAGTCTCTGGGGCCAACGGCCTGACTTTC
>TRBV19|TRBD2|NA|TRBJ2-4
CASSATGGGFFKNIQYF
TGTGCCAGTAGTGCCACCGGGGGGGGCTTTTTCAAAAACATTCAGTACTTC
>TRBV11-2|NA|NA|TRBJ2-4
CASSLGGGGADIQYF
TGTGCCAGCAGCTTAGGGGGTGGAGGCGCGGACATTCAGTACTTC
>TRBV7-8|NA|NA|TRBJ1-5
CASSLVAGDGQPQHF
TGTGCCAGCAGCTTAGTTGCGGGAGATGGCCAGCCCCAGCATTTT
>TRBV30|TRBD1|NA|TRBJ1-2
CAWGGQSTYYGYTF
TGTGCCTGGGGGGGACAGTCGACATACTATGGCTACACCTTC
>TRBV19|TRBD2|once|TRBJ2-5
CASSIGGGEETQYF
TGTGCCAGTAGTATCGGCGGGGGTGAAGAGACCCAGTACTTC